The 8 T cell receptor beta chains listed next were all sequenced from one sample in a study of Graves' ophthalmopathy and Graves' hyperthyroidism. Transcripts of RNA were the source for amplifying TCR beta CDR3 regions. A first-round RT-PCR used HTBI primers, followed by a second-round multiplex PCR. TCRdb independently ran MiXCR on the multiplex PCR reads; one entry per CDR3 protein. The data show about 210,000 distinct CDR3 sequences, around 28% seen once. Sequencing used peripheral blood. These TCRs come from a man in his fifties or sixties with Graves' ophthalmopathy.

This clonotype was found a few times. The CDR3 DNA sequence: TGTGCCAGCAGGACTCGACAGGGGAGGTACGAGCAGTACTTC. Translation gives CASRTRQGRYEQYF. The chain carries TRBV6-5 and TRBJ2-7; 8 bases agree with TRBD1. This CDR3 region has 14 residues. Germline V gene sequence: CDR1 MNHEY, CDR2 SVGAGI. V was clipped by 6 bases and J by 4 bases; unmatched bases: 8.

This clonotype showed up many times. The chain joins TRBV2 to TRBJ1-1; TRBD1 agrees at 7 bases. J lost 1 base, V lost 7 bases, and 3 bases had no gene match. Germline loops: CDR1 SNHLY, CDR2 FYNNEI. CDR3 length: 13 amino acids. CDR3 residues: CASKPGGNTEAFF. In DNA form, the CDR3 reads TGTGCCAGCAAGCCAGGGGGGAACACTGAAGCTTTCTTT. Filled out from reference TRBV2 and TRBJ1-1, the complete variable domain reads EPEVTQTPSHQVTQMGQEVILRCVPISNHLYFYWYRQILGQKVEFLVSFYNNEISEKSEIFDDQFSVERPDGSNFTLKIRSTKLEDSAMYFCASKPGGNTEAFFGQGTRLTVV.

This clonotype occurred many times. The chain joins TRBV18 to TRBJ1-5, with 8 nucleotides matching TRBD1. The V segment lost 2 bases and the J segment 7 bases; nucleotides outside the gene matches: 16. Germline CDR1 is KGHSH and CDR2 is LQKENI. The CDR3 length is 18 residues. The CDR3 reads CASSPGYLLGQAYQPQHF. DNA for the CDR3: TGTGCCAGCTCACCAGGGTATCTCTTGGGACAGGCTTACCAGCCCCAGCATTTT.

This clonotype was counted many times. This chain uses TRBV6-2 or TRBV6-3 with TRBJ2-5; D uncertain. Trimming took 5 bases from V and 3 from J, leaving 10 bases between them. The CDR3 covers 13 residues. Germline V CDR1 and CDR2: MNHEY, SVGEGT. The CDR3 DNA reads TGTGCCAGCAGTGGACCATTCGAAGAGACCCAGTACTTC. It specifies CASSGPFEETQYF.

This chain uses TRBV6-5 with TRBJ2-7; possibly TRBD2 for D (5 bases). Deletions cut 0 bases from V and 6 bases from J, with 12 bases between. The CDR3 loop spans 14 amino acids. Germline V gene sequence: CDR1 MNHEY, CDR2 SVGAGI. DNA of the CDR3: TGTGCCAGCAGTTACTCGAGTCTAGCTACCGAGCAGTACTTC. It encodes CASSYSSLATEQYF.

The CDR3 loop reads CASSTGAGNTEAFF. The CDR3 coding sequence is TGTGCCAGCAGTACAGGGGCGGGTAACACTGAAGCTTTCTTT. The chain couples TRBV2 to TRBJ1-1; 7 bases line up with TRBD1. This CDR3 spans 14 amino acids. Germline values: CDR1 SNHLY, CDR2 FYNNEI. Trimming took 5 bases from V and 2 from J; bases not matched to a gene: 5.

The genes are TRBV28 and TRBJ1-1; D ambiguous. Trimming took off 7 bases at V and 4 bases at J, with 16 bases between the two ends. Germline CDR1 and CDR2: MDHEN and SYDVKM. The CDR3 totals 14 residues. The CDR3 loop reads CASIEFIKGTEAFF. Here the CDR3 DNA reads TGTGCCAGCATCGAATTCATAAAAGGCACTGAAGCTTTCTTT.

This clonotype was seen repeatedly, ten times or more. V gene TRBV9 combines with J gene TRBJ2-2, with D unresolved. The CDR3 is 16 amino acids. V was pared by 0 bases and J by 4 bases, with 13 bases between. CDR1 is SGDLS, CDR2 YYNGEE, per germline. The CDR3 nucleotides read TGTGCCAGCAGCGTAGTTTCGGTTCTTAGCACCGGGGAGCTGTTTTTT. Its translation is CASSVVSVLSTGELFF. Full variable domain (rest looked up from reference TRBV9 and TRBJ2-2): DSGVTQTPKHLITATGQRVTLRCSPRSGDLSVYWYQQSLDQGLQFLIQYYNGEERAKGNILERFSAQQFPDLHSELNLSSLELGDSALYFCASSVVSVLSTGELFFGEGSRLTVL.